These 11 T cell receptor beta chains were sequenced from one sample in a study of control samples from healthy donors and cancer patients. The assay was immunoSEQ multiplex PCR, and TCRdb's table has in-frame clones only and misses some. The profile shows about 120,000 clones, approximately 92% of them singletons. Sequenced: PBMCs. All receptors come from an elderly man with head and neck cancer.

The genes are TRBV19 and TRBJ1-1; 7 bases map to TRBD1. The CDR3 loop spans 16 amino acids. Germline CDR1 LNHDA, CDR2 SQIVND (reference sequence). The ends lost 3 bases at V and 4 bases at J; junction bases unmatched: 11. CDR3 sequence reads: CASSISYRGVGTEAFF. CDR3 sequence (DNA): TGTGCCAGTAGTATCAGCTACAGGGGAGTGGGCACTGAAGCTTTCTTT.

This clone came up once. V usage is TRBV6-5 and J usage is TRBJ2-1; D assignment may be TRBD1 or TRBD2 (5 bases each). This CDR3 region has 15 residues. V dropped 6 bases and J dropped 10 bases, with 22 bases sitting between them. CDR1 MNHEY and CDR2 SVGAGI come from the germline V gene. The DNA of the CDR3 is TGTGCCAGCAGCCCCAGACAGAAGGCGCCGGGGGAGCAGTTCTTC. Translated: CASSPRQKAPGEQFF.

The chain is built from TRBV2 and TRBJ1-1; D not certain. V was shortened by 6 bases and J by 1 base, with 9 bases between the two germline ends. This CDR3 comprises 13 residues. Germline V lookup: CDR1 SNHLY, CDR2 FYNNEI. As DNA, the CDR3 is TGTGCCAGCAGCCCTTTTGCGAACACTGAAGCTTTCTTT. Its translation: CASSPFANTEAFF.

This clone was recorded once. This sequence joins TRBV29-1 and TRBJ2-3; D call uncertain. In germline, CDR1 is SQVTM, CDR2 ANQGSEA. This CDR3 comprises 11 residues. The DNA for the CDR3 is TGCTCGGGTATCGCAGCGCGTACGCAGTATTTT. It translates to CSGIAARTQYF.

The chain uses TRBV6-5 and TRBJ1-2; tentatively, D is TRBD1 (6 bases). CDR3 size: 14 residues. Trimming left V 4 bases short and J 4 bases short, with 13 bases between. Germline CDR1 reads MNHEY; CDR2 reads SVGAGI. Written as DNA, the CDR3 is TGTGCCAGCAGTTCCCGGCGGGGGGCCTATGGCTACACCTTC. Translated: CASSSRRGAYGYTF.

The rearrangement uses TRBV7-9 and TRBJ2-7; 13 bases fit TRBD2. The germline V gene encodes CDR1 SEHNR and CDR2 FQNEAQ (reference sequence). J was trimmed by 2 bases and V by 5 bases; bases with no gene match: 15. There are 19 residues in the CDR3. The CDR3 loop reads CASSRTSGGAGIKPYEQYF. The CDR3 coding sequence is TGTGCCAGCAGCCGCACTAGCGGGGGGGCAGGTATCAAACCCTACGAGCAGTACTTC.

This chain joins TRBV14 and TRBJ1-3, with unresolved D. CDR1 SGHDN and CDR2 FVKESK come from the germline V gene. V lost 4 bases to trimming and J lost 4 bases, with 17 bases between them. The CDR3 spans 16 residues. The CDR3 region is CASSPFRAEEGNTIYF. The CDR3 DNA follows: TGTGCCAGCAGCCCCTTTCGGGCAGAAGAGGGAAACACCATATATTTT.

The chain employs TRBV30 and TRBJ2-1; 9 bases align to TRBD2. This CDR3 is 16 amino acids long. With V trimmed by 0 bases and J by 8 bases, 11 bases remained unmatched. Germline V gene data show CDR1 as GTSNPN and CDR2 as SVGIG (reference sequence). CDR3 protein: CAWSVLGGRALDEQFF. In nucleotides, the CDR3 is TGTGCCTGGAGTGTACTGGGCGGGAGGGCCTTGGATGAGCAGTTCTTC.

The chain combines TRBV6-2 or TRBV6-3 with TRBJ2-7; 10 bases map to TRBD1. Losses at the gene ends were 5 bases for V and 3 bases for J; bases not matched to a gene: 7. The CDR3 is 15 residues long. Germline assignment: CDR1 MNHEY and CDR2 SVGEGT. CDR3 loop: CASSTRQGALYEQYF. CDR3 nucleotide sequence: TGTGCCAGCAGTACCAGACAGGGGGCCCTCTACGAGCAGTACTTC.

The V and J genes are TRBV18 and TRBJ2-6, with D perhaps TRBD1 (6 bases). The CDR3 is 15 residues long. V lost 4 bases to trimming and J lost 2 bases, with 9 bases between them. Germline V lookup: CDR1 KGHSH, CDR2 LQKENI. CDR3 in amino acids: CASSQAGAGANVLTF. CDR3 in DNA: TGTGCCAGCTCACAGGCAGGGGCTGGGGCCAACGTCCTGACTTTC.

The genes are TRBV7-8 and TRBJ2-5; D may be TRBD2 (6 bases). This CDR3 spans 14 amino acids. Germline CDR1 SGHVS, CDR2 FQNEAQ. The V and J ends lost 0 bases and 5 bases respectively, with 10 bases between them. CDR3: CASSLAVGRETQYF. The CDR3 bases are TGTGCCAGCAGCTTAGCGGTAGGGAGGGAGACCCAGTACTTC.